Below, 13 T cell receptor beta chains from the same sample are listed, as sequenced in a study of T cells in Graves' hyperthyroidism and ophthalmopathy (dated by TCRdb to between 2018 and 2021). The library was produced with multiplex PCR. The sequencing machine was an Illumina HiSeq 2000. Amplification of TCR beta CDR3 regions was carried out from RNA transcripts. For the first round of RT-PCR on the TCR CDR3, the HTBI primer set was used together with the Qiagen OneStep RT-PCR kit. TCRdb ran its own pipeline on the public reads, namely fastp trimming at Q25 and MiXCR clone calling, and kept in-frame beta chains. Here each entry gathers all rows of one CDR3 protein and keeps the most common genes and DNA. Recorded for this sample are fewer than 900,000 distinct CDR3 sequences; approximately 19% of them occurred a single time. The ten largest clones add up to around 17% of the sample. The sample was blood. These receptors were taken from a woman between 50 and 59 years old with Graves' hyperthyroidism that later progressed to Graves' ophthalmopathy.

The rearrangement links TRBV7-9 to TRBJ1-6, with unresolved D. Per germline, CDR1 SEHNR and CDR2 FQNEAQ (reference sequence). This CDR3 has 17 residues. The V end was cut by 5 bases, the J end by 7 bases, with 21 bases between. Here the CDR3 reads CASSPPQALTTNSPLHF. In DNA, the CDR3 is TGTGCCAGCAGCCCACCCCAGGCGTTAACCACGAATTCACCCCTCCACTTT. The full variable domain, completed using reference TRBV7-9 and TRBJ1-6, is DTGVSQNPRHKITKRGQNVTFRCDPISEHNRLYWYRQTLGQGPEFLTYFQNEAQLEKSRLLSDRFSAERPKGSFSTLEIQRTEQGDSAMYLCASSPPQALTTNSPLHFGNGTRLTVT.

This clonotype was recorded at least ten times. This chain connects TRBV12-3 or TRBV12-4 to TRBJ2-6; 8 bases are shared with TRBD1. Trimming took 8 bases from V and 0 from J; bases not matched to a gene: 6. The length of the CDR3 is 16 residues. CDR3 amino acids: CASQPGQASGANVLTF. The CDR3 DNA is TGTGCCAGCCAGCCGGGACAGGCCTCTGGGGCCAACGTCCTGACTTTC.

This clonotype was observed a handful of times. This rearrangement joins TRBV6-5 to TRBJ1-2; no clear D. Germline-derived CDR1 and CDR2 are MNHEY and SVGAGI. V lost 4 bases and J 6 bases, leaving 12 bases between the germline ends. This CDR3 has 13 residues. The chain's CDR3 is CASSSTWRDGYTF. The CDR3 region has the DNA TGTGCCAGCAGTTCGACCTGGCGGGATGGCTACACCTTC.

The V call is TRBV19, the J call TRBJ2-7; the match to TRBD1 covers 9 bases. CDR3 size: 14 residues. CDR1 is LNHDA, CDR2 SQIVND, per germline (reference sequence). Unmatched junction bases numbered 0, after V lost 1 base and J lost 2 bases. CDR3: CASSIGTGAYEQYF. As DNA, the CDR3 is TGTGCCAGTAGTATAGGGACAGGGGCCTACGAGCAGTACTTC.

This clonotype appeared many times. The V gene is TRBV24-1, the J gene TRBJ2-5; TRBD2 aligns across 9 bases. In germline, CDR1 is KGHDR, CDR2 SFDVKD. This CDR3 has 16 residues. The V gene end was trimmed by 1 base and the J gene end by 0 bases; junction bases not matched to a gene: 2. The CDR3 protein is CATSDLAGGYQETQYF. The CDR3 nucleotides are TGTGCCACCAGTGATTTAGCGGGGGGCTACCAAGAGACCCAGTACTTC.

The chain has TRBV3-1 and TRBJ1-2; 10 nucleotides align to TRBD1. The length of the CDR3 is 18 residues. V dropped 0 bases and J dropped 3; count of bases not matched to a gene: 10. Per the germline V gene, CDR1 is LGHDT and CDR2 is YNNKEL (reference sequence). The CDR3 reads CASSQDLEGQGYHYGYTF. CDR3 DNA sequence: TGTGCCAGCAGCCAAGACCTCGAGGGACAGGGGTATCACTATGGCTACACCTTC.

This clonotype was found many times. The rearrangement joins TRBV20-1 to TRBJ1-6, with D uncertain. CDR1 is DFQATT, CDR2 SNEGSKA, per germline (reference sequence). V was cut by 5 bases and J by 0 bases, with 11 bases left in between. The CDR3 runs 15 residues. CDR3 region: CSALYSVSYNSPLHF. CDR3 bases: TGCAGTGCTCTATACTCGGTCTCCTATAATTCACCCCTCCACTTT.

With regard to this clonotype: Here the CDR3 omits its conserved ending phenylalanine or tryptophan, so a read error is the likely source. CDR3 sequence reads: CASSPVRGENTEAFL. In DNA, the CDR3 is TGTGCCAGCTCACCAGTCAGGGGGGAGAACACTGAAGCTTTCCTT. This chain joins TRBV18 and TRBJ1-1; 7 positions match TRBD1. This CDR3 contains 15 residues. The trim removed 2 bases at V and 1 base at J, leaving 4 bases unmatched. Germline assignment: CDR1 KGHSH and CDR2 LQKENI.

The chain carries TRBV20-1 and TRBJ2-7; D might be TRBD2 (7 bases). Germline V gene lookup returns CDR1 DFQATT and CDR2 SNEGSKA (reference sequence). The CDR3 runs to 14 residues. V lost 0 bases and J 4 bases, leaving 13 bases between the germline ends. CDR3 in amino acids: CSARELGGPYEQYF. In DNA form, the CDR3 reads TGCAGTGCTAGAGAGCTGGGGGGGCCGTACGAGCAGTACTTC.

This clonotype was counted a few times. DNA for the CDR3: TGTGCCAGCAGGACCGGGACAGGGGAAGCCGGGGAGCTGTTTTTT. It specifies CASRTGTGEAGELFF. The chain joins TRBV2 to TRBJ2-2; 10 nucleotides agree with TRBD1. V was clipped by 6 bases and J by 6 bases; unmatched bases: 7. Germline CDR1 reads SNHLY; CDR2 reads FYNNEI. The CDR3 contains 15 residues.

The chain links TRBV20-1 to TRBJ2-7; TRBD2 matches at 8 bases. Trimming took 5 bases from V and 4 from J; bases not matched to a gene: 10. The germline CDR1 and CDR2 sequences are DFQATT and SNEGSKA (reference sequence). This CDR3 spans 14 amino acids. Here the CDR3 DNA reads TGCAGTGCTTGCGCCACGGGGGGGAGGTACGAGCAGTACTTC. Its protein product is CSACATGGRYEQYF.

This clonotype occurred many times. This rearrangement joins TRBV5-1 to TRBJ1-1; D call uncertain. CDR3 length: 12 amino acids. V shed 0 bases and J shed 10 bases, with 10 bases lying between them. Germline assignment: CDR1 SGHRS and CDR2 YFSETQ. The CDR3 reads CASSLEGLLAFF. The CDR3 DNA sequence: TGCGCCAGCAGCTTGGAAGGGTTACTAGCTTTCTTT.

There are many counts of this clonotype. The chain is built from TRBV2 and TRBJ1-4, with D possibly matching TRBD1 (6 bases). The V gene lost 6 bases and the J gene lost 8 bases, with 13 bases spanning the gap. From germline, CDR1 is SNHLY and CDR2 FYNNEI. The CDR3 totals 13 residues. This CDR3 reads CASSGQTGEKLFF. The CDR3 DNA follows: TGTGCCAGCAGCGGCCAAACAGGGGAAAAACTGTTTTTT.